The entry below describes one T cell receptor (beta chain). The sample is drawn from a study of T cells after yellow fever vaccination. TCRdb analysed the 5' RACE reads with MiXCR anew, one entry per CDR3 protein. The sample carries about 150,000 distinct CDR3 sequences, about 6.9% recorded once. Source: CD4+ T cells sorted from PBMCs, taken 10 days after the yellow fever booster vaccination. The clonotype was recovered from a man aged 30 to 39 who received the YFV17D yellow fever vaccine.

CDR3 amino acids: CASSEGLLAGDGAGELFF. The CDR3 region has the DNA TGCGCCAGCAGTGAGGGCCTTCTAGCGGGAGACGGAGCCGGGGAGCTGTTTTTT. This sequence joins TRBV10-1 and TRBJ2-2; 10 positions agree with TRBD2. The length of the CDR3 is 18 residues. The V and J ends lost 2 bases and 6 bases, in that order; junction bases with no gene match: 12. Germline V lookup: CDR1 WNHNN, CDR2 SYGVQD (reference sequence).